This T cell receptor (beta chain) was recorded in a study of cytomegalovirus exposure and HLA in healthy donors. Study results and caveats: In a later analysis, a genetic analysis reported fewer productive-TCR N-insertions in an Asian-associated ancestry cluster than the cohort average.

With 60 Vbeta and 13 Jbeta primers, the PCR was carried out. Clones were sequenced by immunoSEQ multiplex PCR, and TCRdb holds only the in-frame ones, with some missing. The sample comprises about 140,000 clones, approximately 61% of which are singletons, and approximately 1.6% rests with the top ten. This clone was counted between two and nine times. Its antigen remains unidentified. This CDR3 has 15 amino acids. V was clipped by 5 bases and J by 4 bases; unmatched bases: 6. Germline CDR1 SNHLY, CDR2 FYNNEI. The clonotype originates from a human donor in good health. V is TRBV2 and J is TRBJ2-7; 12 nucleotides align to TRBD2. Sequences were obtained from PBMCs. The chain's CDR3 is CASSSRTSGTYEQYF. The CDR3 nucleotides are TGTGCCAGCAGTTCCAGGACTAGCGGGACATACGAGCAGTACTTC.